Detailed here is one TCR beta chain. The CDR3 consists of 15 residues. Trimming cost V 3 bases and J 3 bases, with 12 bases left between them. The V gene's germline CDR1 is LNHDA and CDR2 SQIVND (reference sequence). The entry originates in a study of T cells in Graves' hyperthyroidism and ophthalmopathy. Study-level background: Specimen type is peripheral blood, collected at initial diagnosis prior to any treatment.

RNA transcripts provided the source from which TCR beta CDR3 regions were amplified. Initially, a first-round RT-PCR of the TCR CDR3 employed the HTBI primer set. TCRdb reprocessed the multiplex PCR reads via MiXCR and lists one record per CDR3 protein. The data contain about 720,000 distinct CDR3 sequences, under 20% of them singletons. Sequences were obtained from blood. The rearrangement links TRBV19 to TRBJ2-1; tentatively, D is TRBD1 (5 bases). The sequence came from a woman aged 50 to 60 with Graves' hyperthyroidism that later progressed to Graves' ophthalmopathy. The CDR3 coding sequence is TGTGCCAGTAGTATCCAGGGCCCCCTCTACAATGAGCAGTTCTTC. Translation: CASSIQGPLYNEQFF.